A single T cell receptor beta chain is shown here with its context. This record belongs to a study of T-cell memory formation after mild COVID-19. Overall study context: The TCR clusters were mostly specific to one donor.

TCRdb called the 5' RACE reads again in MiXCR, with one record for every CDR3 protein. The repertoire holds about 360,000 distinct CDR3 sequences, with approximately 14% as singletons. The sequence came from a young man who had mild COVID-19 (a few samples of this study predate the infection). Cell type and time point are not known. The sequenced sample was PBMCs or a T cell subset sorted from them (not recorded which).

The CDR3 DNA sequence: TGTGCCAGCAGTTTTGTACAGGGAGGGGACGAGCAGTACTTC. This sequence encodes CASSFVQGGDEQYF. This chain joins TRBV27 and TRBJ2-7; tentative D call: TRBD2 (7 bases). The CDR3 contains 14 residues. Per germline, CDR1 MNHEY and CDR2 SMNVEV (reference sequence). The germline V and J ends were trimmed by 3 bases and 5 bases, with 14 bases remaining between them.